This TCR beta chain was sequenced during a study of long-term antiretroviral therapy in people with HIV. Survey-level immunoSEQ v3.0 assays were run. Profiled with immunoSEQ multiplex PCR; TCRdb holds only in-frame clones, not every one. The sample lists around 26,000 clones, approximately 95% occurring once. Deletions cut 8 bases from V and 5 bases from J, with 12 bases between. The CDR3 is made up of 13 amino acids. Germline values: CDR1 SNHLY, CDR2 FYNNEI. As to this clone: Its antigen is still unknown.

Study-wide findings and caveats: ART adherence, viral resistance and therapy changes went unrecorded. Clonal populations expanded prior to ART predominated within the repertoire at all time points.

The genes are TRBV2 and TRBJ2-2; D is unresolved. This TCR was recovered from a woman aged 40 to 55 with HIV. The sample here was unsorted PBMCs, taken 7.6 years after starting antiretroviral therapy. The CDR3 region has the DNA TGTGCCAGCCTCCCTAAAAAAACCGGGGAGCTGTTTTTT. It encodes CASLPKKTGELFF.